The 31 T cell receptor beta chains below all came from one sample that was sequenced in a study of cytomegalovirus exposure and HLA in healthy donors. Primers for the PCR totalled 60 Vbeta and 13 Jbeta. Sequenced by immunoSEQ multiplex PCR; TCRdb stores in-frame clones only, minus some. The sample consists of under 150,000 clones, approximately 9% of them appearing once. Sample: PBMCs. All receptors derive from a male donor in good health and CMV-seronegative.

The chain combines TRBV28 with TRBJ2-7; 7 bases fit TRBD1. V lost 8 bases, J lost 4 bases, and 8 bases stayed unmatched. Germline V lookup: CDR1 MDHEN, CDR2 SYDVKM. This CDR3 has 13 amino acids. In DNA form, the CDR3 reads TGTGCCAGCGTGGGACAGAGAAGGTACGAGCAGTACTTC. Protein product: CASVGQRRYEQYF.

This chain uses TRBV10-3 with TRBJ1-2; 12 bases align to TRBD1. The CDR3 is 15 residues long. The V gene end was trimmed by 2 bases and the J gene end by 5 bases; junction bases not matched to a gene: 3. Germline CDR1 ENHRY, CDR2 SYGVKD. This CDR3 reads CAISEGTGGLYGYTF. The CDR3 nucleotides read TGTGCCATCAGTGAGGGGACAGGGGGCCTGTATGGCTACACCTTC.

This clone was seen a few times. The CDR3 region has the DNA TGTGCCAGCAGCCAAGATTTAAGTACTAGCGGGAGTATCTACGAGCAGTACTTC. It codes for CASSQDLSTSGSIYEQYF. This sequence joins TRBV4-2 and TRBJ2-7, with 11 nucleotides matching TRBD2. V lost 0 bases, J lost 3 bases, and 10 bases stayed unmatched. The CDR3 extends over 18 amino acids. Germline V gene sequence: CDR1 LGHNA, CDR2 YNFKEQ.

The chain has TRBV14 and TRBJ2-3; 7 nucleotides align to TRBD2. The CDR3 extends over 17 amino acids. The junction had 11 bases not matched to a gene; V was cut back by 4 bases and J by 1 base. Germline V gene sequence: CDR1 SGHDN, CDR2 FVKESK. The CDR3 bases are TGTGCCAGCAGCCCAAAGGCCGGCGGGAGAGGCACAGATACGCAGTATTTT. Encoded protein: CASSPKAGGRGTDTQYF.

V gene TRBV5-1 combines with J gene TRBJ1-1, with 8 bases matching TRBD1. The CDR3 length is 13 residues. The V gene's germline CDR1 is SGHRS and CDR2 YFSETQ. The junction had 6 bases not matched to a gene; V was cut back by 4 bases and J by 7 bases. The CDR3 nucleotides read TGCGCCAGCAGCCCCCAGGGGGCGGGTGAAGCTTTCTTT. Translating gives CASSPQGAGEAFF.

This clone has only a few counts. The chain couples TRBV28 to TRBJ1-1; 7 bases fit TRBD1. V lost 8 bases and J lost 8; bases outside the gene matches: 11. Per the germline V gene, CDR1 is MDHEN and CDR2 is SYDVKM. This CDR3 has 13 amino acids. The CDR3 loop reads CASWLWGQREAFF. The CDR3 bases are TGTGCCAGCTGGTTATGGGGACAGCGCGAAGCTTTCTTT.

The V gene is TRBV7-2, the J gene TRBJ1-6, with TRBD1 matching 9 bases. J lost 10 bases, V lost 1 base, and 5 bases had no gene match. The CDR3 has 15 residues. CDR1 and CDR2 from the germline V gene are SGHTA and FQGNSA. The CDR3 is CASSLGGTGKSPLHF. CDR3 coding DNA: TGTGCCAGCAGCTTAGGGGGGACAGGGAAATCACCCCTCCACTTT.

This chain links TRBV5-4 with TRBJ2-7; D might be TRBD2 (6 bases). Trimming pared 4 bases from V and 4 bases from J, leaving 12 bases between. The V gene's germline CDR1 is SGHNT and CDR2 YYREEE (reference sequence). This CDR3 region has 13 residues. CDR3 nucleotides: TGTGCCAGCAGCCCGGGGGATGGTTACGAGCAGTACTTC. Residues: CASSPGDGYEQYF.

The sample holds many counts of this clone. The chain couples TRBV27 to TRBJ2-7; TRBD2 aligns across 10 bases. CDR1 and CDR2 from the germline V gene are MNHEY and SMNVEV (reference sequence). This CDR3 contains 15 residues. V lost 5 bases to trimming and J lost 1 base; unmatched junction nucleotides: 5. CDR3 sequence (DNA): TGTGCCAGCAGTCCCAGAGCGGGAGGGTCCTACGAGCAGTACTTC. This translates into CASSPRAGGSYEQYF.

The chain has TRBV2 and TRBJ2-3; 10 bases fit TRBD2. V shed 5 bases, J shed 2 bases, and the junction held 16 bases outside the gene matches. Per germline, CDR1 SNHLY and CDR2 FYNNEI. This CDR3 spans 19 amino acids. CDR3: CASSMSGLADILLTDTQYF. For the CDR3, the DNA is TGTGCCAGCAGTATGAGCGGACTAGCGGACATTTTACTCACAGATACGCAGTATTTT.

This clone showed up just a few times. The V gene is TRBV6-1, the J gene TRBJ1-5; 9 positions match TRBD1. The CDR3 sequence is 16 residues long. Trimming cost V 4 bases and J 2 bases; bases outside gene matches: 6. Germline V gene lookup returns CDR1 MNHNS and CDR2 SASEGT. Here the CDR3 reads CASSVRGQGGNQPQHF. In DNA form, the CDR3 reads TGTGCCAGCAGTGTGAGGGGACAGGGCGGCAATCAGCCCCAGCATTTT.

This clone was detected a few times. The J gene is TRBJ1-4, the V gene TRBV9; tentatively, D is TRBD1 (6 bases). V lost 0 bases, J lost 5 bases, and 11 bases lay in between. CDR1 SGDLS and CDR2 YYNGEE come from the germline V gene. The CDR3 consists of 15 residues. As DNA, the CDR3 is TGTGCCAGCAGCGTAGATCAGGGGAGAAATGAAAAACTGTTTTTT. This translates into CASSVDQGRNEKLFF. The variable domain in full, with the rest retrieved from reference TRBV9 and TRBJ1-4, is DSGVTQTPKHLITATGQRVTLRCSPRSGDLSVYWYQQSLDQGLQFLIQYYNGEERAKGNILERFSAQQFPDLHSELNLSSLELGDSALYFCASSVDQGRNEKLFFGSGTQLSVL.

The chain links TRBV18 to TRBJ2-7, with 7 nucleotides matching TRBD1. This CDR3 spans 14 amino acids. J was trimmed by 6 bases and V by 1 base; bases with no gene match: 6. In germline, CDR1 is KGHSH, CDR2 LQKENI. CDR3 sequence: CASSPLTGNAEQYF. Here the CDR3 DNA reads TGTGCCAGCTCACCACTGACAGGGAATGCCGAGCAGTACTTC.

This clone was found a few times. This chain joins TRBV12-2 and TRBJ2-1; no DNA check was done on the table's D call, TRBD1. TRBV12-2 is a pseudogene locus. The CDR3 is 13 residues long. The CDR3 loop is CASRSPLANEQFF. The CDR3 nucleotides are TGTGCAAGTCGCTCCCCTTTGGCCAATGAGCAGTTCTTC.

This clone was found a few times. The chain is built from TRBV29-1 and TRBJ2-7; the match to TRBD1 covers 9 bases. Germline loops: CDR1 SQVTM, CDR2 ANQGSEA. Trimming removed 6 bases from V and 0 bases from J; junction bases left unmatched: 3. This CDR3 has 13 amino acids. DNA for the CDR3: TGCAGCGTCCGACAGGGGGTCTCCTACGAGCAGTACTTC. It translates to CSVRQGVSYEQYF.

The chain is built from TRBV29-1 and TRBJ1-1; TRBD1 might be the D (5 bases). The CDR3 is 14 residues long. V was shortened by 3 bases and J by 1 base, with 12 bases between the two germline ends. Germline CDR1 reads SQVTM; CDR2 reads ANQGSEA. The CDR3 DNA follows: TGCAGCGTTGATACTGGCAGGGCGAACACTGAAGCTTTCTTT. Its protein product is CSVDTGRANTEAFF.

In the case of this clone: At one end, the junction sequence differs from germline, possibly due to a read error. This chain joins TRBV7-6 and TRBJ2-1; D is possibly TRBD2 (6 bases). Germline values: CDR1 SGHVS, CDR2 FNYEAQ. The CDR3 spans 14 residues. Here the CDR3 DNA reads TGTGCCAGCAGCTTACCGGGAGCCCCTGAAGAGCGGTTCTTC. It codes for CASSLPGAPEERFF.

The chain links TRBV4-2 to TRBJ2-5; D might be TRBD2 (7 bases). Per germline, CDR1 LGHNA and CDR2 YNFKEQ. Trimming left V 0 bases short and J 4 bases short, with 12 bases between. The CDR3 extends over 15 amino acids. The CDR3 spells CASSQDRGAGETQYF. CDR3 sequence (DNA): TGTGCCAGCAGCCAAGATCGGGGGGCCGGAGAGACCCAGTACTTC.

This rearrangement joins TRBV7-2 to TRBJ1-2, with D maybe TRBD1 (6 bases). Trimming stripped 5 bases from V and 6 bases from J, with 19 bases between. CDR3 length: 15 amino acids. CDR1 is SGHTA and CDR2 is FQGNSA in the germline V gene. CDR3 sequence (DNA): TGTGCCAGCAGCGAAGACCTTACAGGGAAGGATGGCTACACCTTC. It is translated as CASSEDLTGKDGYTF. Variable domain in full (rest from reference TRBV7-2 and TRBJ1-2): GAGVSQSPSNKVTEKGKDVELRCDPISGHTALYWYRQSLGQGLEFLIYFQGNSAPDKSGLPSDRFSAERTGGSVSTLTIQRTQQEDSAVYLCASSEDLTGKDGYTFGSGTRLTVV.

A few counts support this clone. The rearrangement joins TRBV9 to TRBJ1-4; TRBD1 agrees at 11 bases. V trimming: 0 bases; J trimming: 8 bases; junction bases outside the gene matches: 6. The CDR3 extends over 16 amino acids. Germline CDR1 and CDR2: SGDLS and YYNGEE. The CDR3 DNA reads TGTGCCAGCAGCGTAGATCCTGGGACAGGGGGAGAAAAACTGTTTTTT. It translates to CASSVDPGTGGEKLFF.

This clone was picked up a small number of times. This chain links TRBV11-2 with TRBJ2-6, with 7 bases identical to TRBD2. The CDR3 totals 16 residues. V lost 1 base to trimming and J lost 13 bases; unmatched junction nucleotides: 13. The germline gives CDR1 SGHAT, CDR2 FQNNGV. CDR3 coding DNA: TGTGCCAGCAGCTTAGTAGGAACTAGCGATAGACAGGTCCTGACTTTC. The encoded protein is CASSLVGTSDRQVLTF.

This clone has just a few counts. The chain couples TRBV6-5 to TRBJ2-7, with 14 positions matching TRBD2. This CDR3 comprises 15 residues. The ends lost 1 base at V and 7 bases at J; junction bases unmatched: 3. The germline CDR1 and CDR2 sequences are MNHEY and SVGAGI. CDR3 in DNA: TGTGCCAGCAGTTACTTGGGACTAGCGGGAGAAGAGCAGTACTTC. Translated, it gives CASSYLGLAGEEQYF.

This clone has more than one count but fewer than ten. The V call is TRBV27, the J call TRBJ2-7; D call uncertain. Trimming took 3 bases from V and 2 from J, leaving 11 bases between them. The germline CDR1 and CDR2 sequences are MNHEY and SMNVEV (reference sequence). This CDR3 region has 14 residues. This CDR3 is CASSFGDATYEQYF. CDR3 coding DNA: TGTGCCAGCAGTTTCGGAGACGCTACCTACGAGCAGTACTTC.

The V call is TRBV6-6, the J call TRBJ2-1, with a weak D call TRBD2 (5 bases). The V end lost 10 bases, the J end lost 6 bases, and 16 bases lay between the germline ends. CDR1 and CDR2 from the germline V gene are MNHNY and SVGAGI (reference sequence). This CDR3 has 13 residues. The CDR3 loop is CATAGVPTNEQFF. For the CDR3, the DNA is TGTGCCACCGCCGGGGTGCCAACCAATGAGCAGTTCTTC.

The V gene is TRBV6-5, the J gene TRBJ2-7; 7 nucleotides align to TRBD2. The CDR3 is 14 amino acids. The V and J ends lost 0 bases and 3 bases, in that order; junction bases with no gene match: 2. CDR1 is MNHEY, CDR2 SVGAGI, per germline. This CDR3 reads CASSYSGGYYEQYF. The CDR3 DNA is TGTGCCAGCAGTTACTCGGGGGGGTACTACGAGCAGTACTTC.

Only a few counts were recorded for this clone. The chain is built from TRBV27 and TRBJ1-1; D not resolved. V was cut by 8 bases and J by 3 bases, with 13 bases left in between. The CDR3 covers 13 residues. Looked up from germline, CDR1 is MNHEY and CDR2 is SMNVEV (reference sequence). The CDR3 spells CASAVSAYTEAFF. DNA for the CDR3: TGTGCCAGCGCCGTTAGCGCCTACACTGAAGCTTTCTTT.

This clone has only a few counts. The chain combines TRBV9 with TRBJ1-1; 8 bases are shared with TRBD1. CDR1 SGDLS and CDR2 YYNGEE come from the germline V gene. This CDR3 spans 15 amino acids. With 6 bases clipped from V and 1 base from J, the junction kept 8 bases outside the gene matches. CDR3 bases: TGTGCCAGCACTGACAGGGGAAAGACGAACACTGAAGCTTTCTTT. It yields the protein CASTDRGKTNTEAFF. Full variable domain (rest looked up from reference TRBV9 and TRBJ1-1): DSGVTQTPKHLITATGQRVTLRCSPRSGDLSVYWYQQSLDQGLQFLIQYYNGEERAKGNILERFSAQQFPDLHSELNLSSLELGDSALYFCASTDRGKTNTEAFFGQGTRLTVV.

The chain couples TRBV5-6 to TRBJ2-1; D is perhaps TRBD2 (6 bases). CDR3 length: 17 amino acids. The ends were cut back, 4 bases at V and 2 bases at J, with 19 bases in the middle. Germline-derived CDR1 and CDR2 are SGHDT and YYEEEE. CDR3 in amino acids: CASSRPRRAGTYNEQFF. CDR3 DNA: TGTGCCAGCAGCCGCCCTAGAAGGGCGGGGACCTACAATGAGCAGTTCTTC.

The gene calls are TRBV7-9 and TRBJ2-7; D unresolved. Per the germline V gene, CDR1 is SEHNR and CDR2 is FQNEAQ (reference sequence). V was shortened by 5 bases and J by 1 base, with 9 bases between the two germline ends. CDR3 size: 13 residues. CDR3 amino acids: CASSPRSSYEQYF. Here the CDR3 DNA reads TGTGCCAGCAGCCCCCGCAGTTCCTACGAGCAGTACTTC.

The chain carries TRBV5-6 and TRBJ1-5; weak D call: TRBD1 (5 bases). This CDR3 has 16 residues. Between the trimmed V and J ends, which lost 1 base and 2 bases, there was a span of 13 bases. CDR1 is SGHDT, CDR2 YYEEEE, per germline. CDR3 region: CASSLSLGHGNQPQHF. The CDR3 nucleotides are TGTGCCAGCAGCTTGTCGCTGGGGCACGGCAATCAGCCCCAGCATTTT.

This clone was counted a few times. The CDR3 nucleotides are TGTGCCAGCAGCCAAAGGGAGCCCAACACCGGGGAGCTGTTTTTT. This codes for CASSQREPNTGELFF. The chain has TRBV4-2 and TRBJ2-2; the D gene is possibly TRBD2 (5 bases). Germline V CDR1 and CDR2: LGHNA, YNFKEQ. V was trimmed by 2 bases and J by 2 bases, leaving 9 bases between them. The CDR3 totals 15 residues.